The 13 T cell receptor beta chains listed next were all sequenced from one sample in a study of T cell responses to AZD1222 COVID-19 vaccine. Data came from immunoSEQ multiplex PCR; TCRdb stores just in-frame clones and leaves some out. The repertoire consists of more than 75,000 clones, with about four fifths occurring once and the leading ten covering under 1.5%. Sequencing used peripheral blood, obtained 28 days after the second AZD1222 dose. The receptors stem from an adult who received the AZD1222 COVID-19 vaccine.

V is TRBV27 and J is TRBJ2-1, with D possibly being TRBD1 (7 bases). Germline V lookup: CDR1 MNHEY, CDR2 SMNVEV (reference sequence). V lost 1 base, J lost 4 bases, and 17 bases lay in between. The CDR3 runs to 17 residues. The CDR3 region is CASSLFGQGGQYNEQFF. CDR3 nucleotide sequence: TGTGCCAGCAGTTTATTCGGCCAGGGGGGCCAGTACAATGAGCAGTTCTTC.

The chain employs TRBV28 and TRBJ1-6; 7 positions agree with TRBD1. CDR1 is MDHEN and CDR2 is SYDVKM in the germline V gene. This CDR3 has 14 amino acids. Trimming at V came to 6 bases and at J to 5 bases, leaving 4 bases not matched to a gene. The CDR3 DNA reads TGTGCCAGCAGGTCGGGACAGAATAATTCACCCCTCCACTTT. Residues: CASRSGQNNSPLHF.

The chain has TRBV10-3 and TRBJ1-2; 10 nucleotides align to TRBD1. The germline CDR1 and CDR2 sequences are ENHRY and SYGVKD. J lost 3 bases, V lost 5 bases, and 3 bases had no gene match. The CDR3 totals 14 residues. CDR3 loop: CAISTGQGDYGYTF. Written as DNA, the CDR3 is TGTGCCATCAGTACCGGACAGGGGGACTATGGCTACACCTTC.

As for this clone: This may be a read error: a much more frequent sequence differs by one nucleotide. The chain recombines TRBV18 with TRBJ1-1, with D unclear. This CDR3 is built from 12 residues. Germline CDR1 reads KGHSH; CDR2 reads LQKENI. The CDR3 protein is CVSSPGSTEAFF. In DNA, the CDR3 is TGTGTCAGCTCACCTGGGAGTACTGAAGCTTTCTTT. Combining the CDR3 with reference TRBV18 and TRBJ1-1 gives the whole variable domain NAGVMQNPRHLVRRRGQEARLRCSPMKGHSHVYWYRQLPEEGLKFMVYLQKENIIDESGMPKERFSAEFPKEGPSILRIQQVVRGDSAAYFCVSSPGSTEAFFGQGTRLTVV.

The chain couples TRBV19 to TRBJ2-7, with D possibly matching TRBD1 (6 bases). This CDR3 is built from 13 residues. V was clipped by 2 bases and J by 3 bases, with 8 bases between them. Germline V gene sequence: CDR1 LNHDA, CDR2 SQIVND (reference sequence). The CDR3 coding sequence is TGTGCCAGTAGTATACAGGGGAACTACGAGCAGTACTTC. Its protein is CASSIQGNYEQYF.

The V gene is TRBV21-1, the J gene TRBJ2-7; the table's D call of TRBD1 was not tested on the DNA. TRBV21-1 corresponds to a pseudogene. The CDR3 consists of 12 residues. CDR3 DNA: TGTGCCAGCTGTGCAGGGCCCTACGAGCAGTACTTC. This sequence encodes CASCAGPYEQYF.

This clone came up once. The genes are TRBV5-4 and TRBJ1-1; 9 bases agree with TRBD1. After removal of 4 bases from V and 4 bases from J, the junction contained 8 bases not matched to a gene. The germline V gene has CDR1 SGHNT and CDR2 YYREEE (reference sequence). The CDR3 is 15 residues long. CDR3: CASSPRTGGGTEAFF. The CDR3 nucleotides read TGTGCCAGCAGCCCTAGAACAGGGGGCGGCACTGAAGCTTTCTTT. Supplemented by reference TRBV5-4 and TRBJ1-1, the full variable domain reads ETGVTQSPTHLIKTRGQQVTLRCSSQSGHNTVSWYQQALGQGPQFIFQYYREEENGRGNFPPRFSGLQFPNYSSELNVNALELDDSALYLCASSPRTGGGTEAFFGQGTRLTVV.

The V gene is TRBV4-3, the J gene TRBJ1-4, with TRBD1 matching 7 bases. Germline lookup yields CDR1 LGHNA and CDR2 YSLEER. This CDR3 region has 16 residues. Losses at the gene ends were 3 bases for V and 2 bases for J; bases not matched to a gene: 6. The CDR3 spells CASSHLPGQTNEKLFF. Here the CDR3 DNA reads TGCGCCAGCAGCCATTTACCGGGACAGACTAATGAAAAACTGTTTTTT.

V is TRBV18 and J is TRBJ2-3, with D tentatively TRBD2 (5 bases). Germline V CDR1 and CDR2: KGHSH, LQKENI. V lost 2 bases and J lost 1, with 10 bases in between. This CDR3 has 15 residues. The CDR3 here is CASSPSASRTDTQYF. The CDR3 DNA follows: TGTGCCAGCTCACCATCGGCTAGCCGCACAGATACGCAGTATTTT.

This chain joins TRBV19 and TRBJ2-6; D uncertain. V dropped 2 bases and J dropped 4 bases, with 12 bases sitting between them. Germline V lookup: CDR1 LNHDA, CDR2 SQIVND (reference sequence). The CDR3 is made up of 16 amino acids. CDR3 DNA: TGTGCCAGTAGTATACAGAGGCTGACAGGGGCCAACGTCCTGACTTTC. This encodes CASSIQRLTGANVLTF.

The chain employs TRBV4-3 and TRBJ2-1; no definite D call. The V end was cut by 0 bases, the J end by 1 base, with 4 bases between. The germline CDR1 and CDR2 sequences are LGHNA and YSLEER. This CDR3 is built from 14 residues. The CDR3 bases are TGCGCCAGCAGCCAAGATCCTTCCTACAATGAGCAGTTCTTC. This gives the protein CASSQDPSYNEQFF.

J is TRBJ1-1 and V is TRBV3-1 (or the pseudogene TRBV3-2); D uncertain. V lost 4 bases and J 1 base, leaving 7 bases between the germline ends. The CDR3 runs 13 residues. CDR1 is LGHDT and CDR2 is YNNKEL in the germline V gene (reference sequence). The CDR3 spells CASSPGQNTEAFF. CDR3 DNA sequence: TGTGCCAGCAGCCCGGGCCAGAACACTGAAGCTTTCTTT.

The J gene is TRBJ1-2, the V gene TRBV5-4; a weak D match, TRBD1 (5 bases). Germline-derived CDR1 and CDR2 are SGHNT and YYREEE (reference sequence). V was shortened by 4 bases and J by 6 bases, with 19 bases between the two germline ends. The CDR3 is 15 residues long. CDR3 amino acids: CASSLPSGTSHGYTF. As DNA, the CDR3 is TGTGCCAGCAGCCTGCCCTCCGGGACCAGCCATGGCTACACCTTC.